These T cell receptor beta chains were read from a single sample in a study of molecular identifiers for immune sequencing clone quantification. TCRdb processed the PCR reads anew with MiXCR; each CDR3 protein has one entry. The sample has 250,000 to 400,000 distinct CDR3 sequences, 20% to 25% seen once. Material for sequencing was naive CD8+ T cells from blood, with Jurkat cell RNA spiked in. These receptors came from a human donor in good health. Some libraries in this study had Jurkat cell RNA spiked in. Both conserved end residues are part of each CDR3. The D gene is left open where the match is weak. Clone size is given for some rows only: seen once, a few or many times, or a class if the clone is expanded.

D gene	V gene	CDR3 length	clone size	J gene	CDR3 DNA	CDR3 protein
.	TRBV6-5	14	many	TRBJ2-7	TGTGCCAGCAGCCTTCTAGAGGGTCGGAACGAGCAGTACTTC	CASSLLEGRNEQYF
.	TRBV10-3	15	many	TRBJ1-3	TGTGCCATCAGTGACCTACCACCCGAGGGAAACACCATATATTTT	CAISDLPPEGNTIYF
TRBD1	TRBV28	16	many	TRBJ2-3	TGTGCCAGCAGTTTCCCAGGGGGCAGAAGCACAGATACGCAGTATTTT	CASSFPGGRSTDTQYF
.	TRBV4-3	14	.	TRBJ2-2	TGCGCCAGCAGCCAAGATACTGTCACCGGGGAGCTGTTTTTT	CASSQDTVTGELFF
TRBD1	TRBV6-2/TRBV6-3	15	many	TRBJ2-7	TGTGCCAGCAGCCGCGTGGTTGGGACAGACTACGAGCAGTACTTC	CASSRVVGTDYEQYF
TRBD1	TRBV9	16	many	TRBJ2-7	TGTGCCAGCAGCGAGGGATCCGGGACAGGGAGGTACGAGCAGTACTTC	CASSEGSGTGRYEQYF
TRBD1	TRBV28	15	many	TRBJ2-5	TGTGCCAGCAGTCAGCCGACAGGGCGACAAGAGACCCAGTACTTC	CASSQPTGRQETQYF
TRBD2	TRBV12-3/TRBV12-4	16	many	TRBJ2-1	TGTGCCAGCAGTCGGGGTCGACTAGCGGGAGACGATGAGCAGTTCTTC	CASSRGRLAGDDEQFF
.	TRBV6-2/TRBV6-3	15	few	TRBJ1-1	TGTGCCAGCAGTTACTTTCCGGTTATGAACACTGAAGCTTTCTTT	CASSYFPVMNTEAFF
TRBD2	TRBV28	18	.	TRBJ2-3	TGTGCCAGCAAACAGACCGGGACTAGCGGGAGCTTCACAGATACGCAGTATTTT	CASKQTGTSGSFTDTQYF
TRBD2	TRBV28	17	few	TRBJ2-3	TGTGCCAGCAGTTTCCTGGGGGCTAGCGGGAGCACAGATACGCAGTATTTT	CASSFLGASGSTDTQYF
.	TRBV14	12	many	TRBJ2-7	TGTGCCAGCAGCCAAGAAGGGGACGAGCAGTACTTC	CASSQEGDEQYF
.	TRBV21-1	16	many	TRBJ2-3	TGTGCCAGCAGCAAGCCGCGGGGCGTTAGCACAGATACGCAGTATTTT	CASSKPRGVSTDTQYF
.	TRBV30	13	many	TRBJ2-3	TGTGCCTGGAATCAGGGAAACGCAGATACGCAGTATTTT	CAWNQGNADTQYF
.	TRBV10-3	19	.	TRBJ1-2	TGTGCCATCAGTGACAGCACACAAACAAGGGACGGGGCTAACTATGGCTACACCTTC	CAISDSTQTRDGANYGYTF
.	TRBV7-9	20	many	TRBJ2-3	TGTGCCAGCAGACCGACACTCCGGGACGTTCAAATTCCTAGCACAGATACGCAGTATTTT	CASRPTLRDVQIPSTDTQYF
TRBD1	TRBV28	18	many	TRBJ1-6	TGTGCCAGCAGTCCAGGACAGGGGGCCACCCCCTATAATTCACCCCTCCACTTT	CASSPGQGATPYNSPLHF
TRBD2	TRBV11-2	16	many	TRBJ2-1	TGTGCCAGCAGCGGACAAGCGGGGAGCTCCTACAATGAGCAGTTCTTC	CASSGQAGSSYNEQFF
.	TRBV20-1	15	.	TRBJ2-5	TGCAGTGCTGAGACTAGCAGGGGCACCCAAGAGACCCAGTACTTC	CSAETSRGTQETQYF
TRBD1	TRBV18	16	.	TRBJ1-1	TGTGCCAGCTCACCGTCACCGGGACAGGGAGAGACTGAAGCTTTCTTT	CASSPSPGQGETEAFF
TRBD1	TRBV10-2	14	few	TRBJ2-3	TGCGCCAGCAACCCGGACAGGGGTGAAGATACGCAGTATTTT	CASNPDRGEDTQYF
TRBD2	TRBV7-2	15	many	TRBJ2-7	TGTGCCAGCACCTCACTAGCGGGAGGACTGGAGGGGCAGTACTTC	CASTSLAGGLEGQYF
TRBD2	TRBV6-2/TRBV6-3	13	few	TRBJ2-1	TGTGCCAGCAGGGTGGCGGGAGGTAATGAGCAGTTCTTC	CASRVAGGNEQFF
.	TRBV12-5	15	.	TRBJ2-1	TGTGCTAGTGGTTTGAACCCGAGCTCCTACAATGAGCAGTTCTTC	CASGLNPSSYNEQFF
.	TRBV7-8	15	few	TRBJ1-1	TGTGCCAGCAGAGAGGGGTCAGGGGTGAACGCTGAAGCTTTCTTT	CASREGSGVNAEAFF
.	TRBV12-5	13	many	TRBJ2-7	TGTGCTAGTGGTTTGGGGGGTTTATACGAGCAGTACTTC	CASGLGGLYEQYF
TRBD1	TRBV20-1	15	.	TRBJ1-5	TGCAGTGCTAGAGATGCAGGGGGCGCGAGTCAGCCCCAGCATTTT	CSARDAGGASQPQHF
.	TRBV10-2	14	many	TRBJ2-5	TGCGCCAGCAGTGAGAGTCAGCCCCAAGAGACCCAGTACTTC	CASSESQPQETQYF
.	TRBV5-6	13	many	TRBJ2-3	TGTGCCAGCAGCTTGGTTCTCACAGATACGCAGTATTTT	CASSLVLTDTQYF
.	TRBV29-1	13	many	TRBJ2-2	TGCAGCGTTGAATACAGGAACACCGGGGAGCTGTTTTTT	CSVEYRNTGELFF
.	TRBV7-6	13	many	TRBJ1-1	TGTGCCAGCAGCGGGGATAGTGACACTGAAGCTTTCTTT	CASSGDSDTEAFF
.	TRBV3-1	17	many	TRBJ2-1	TGTGCCAGCAGCCAAGATCCCCTGAGGGACGGCTACAATGAGCAGTTCTTC	CASSQDPLRDGYNEQFF
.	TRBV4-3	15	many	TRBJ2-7	TGCGCCAGCAGCCAAGACAGGAACCAAGCCTACGAGCAGTACTTC	CASSQDRNQAYEQYF
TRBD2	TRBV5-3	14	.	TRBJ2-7	TGTGCCAGCGGTACTAGCGGGATGGGGTACGAGCAGTACTTC	CASGTSGMGYEQYF
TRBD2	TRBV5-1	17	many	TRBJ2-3	TGCGCCAGCAGCACGGGACTAGCGGGGGCCCTGCCAGATACGCAGTATTTT	CASSTGLAGALPDTQYF
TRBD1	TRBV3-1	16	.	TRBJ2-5	TGTGCCAGCAGCCAATACGGGGACAGAAGCCAAGAGACCCAGTACTTC	CASSQYGDRSQETQYF
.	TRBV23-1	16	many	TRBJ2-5	TGCGCCAGCAGTCCTGGGAACGACTTAGGGCAAGAGACCCAGTACTTC	CASSPGNDLGQETQYF
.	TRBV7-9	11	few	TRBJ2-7	TGTGCCAGCAGCCCCGATTGGGAGCAGTACTTC	CASSPDWEQYF